Below, 31 T cell receptor beta chains from the same sample are listed, as sequenced in a study of blood T cell repertoires in COVID-19. Some clones are missing from TCRdb's copy, which holds only in-frame ones; the method was immunoSEQ multiplex PCR. The data show 300,000 to 350,000 clones, 90% seen once. Sequenced material: PBMCs or T cells enriched from blood (not recorded which). Receptors were obtained from a young woman with acute COVID-19.

The chain links TRBV7-8 to TRBJ2-2, with 7 bases lining up with TRBD2. The ends lost 0 bases at V and 1 base at J; junction bases unmatched: 2. The length of the CDR3 is 16 residues. The germline V gene has CDR1 SGHVS and CDR2 FQNEAQ. CDR3 in DNA: TGTGCCAGCAGCTTAGCGGCTAGCGGGAACACCGGGGAGCTGTTTTTT. As protein: CASSLAASGNTGELFF. The variable domain in full, completed from reference TRBV7-8 and TRBJ2-2, reads GAGVSQSPRYKVAKRGQDVALRCDPISGHVSLFWYQQALGQGPEFLTYFQNEAQLDKSGLPSDRFFAERPEGSVSTLKIQRTQQEDSAVYLCASSLAASGNTGELFFGEGSRLTVL.

V usage is TRBV6-2 or TRBV6-3 and J usage is TRBJ2-7, with 9 bases that match TRBD1. CDR3 length: 15 residues. V shed 0 bases, J shed 5 bases, and the junction held 5 bases outside the gene matches. Germline V gene data show CDR1 as MNHEY and CDR2 as SVGEGT. CDR3 DNA: TGTGCCAGCAGTTACTCGACAGGGGGTTCTGACGAGCAGTACTTC. Translation: CASSYSTGGSDEQYF.

The J gene is TRBJ1-3, the V gene TRBV7-2, with D possibly TRBD1 on 5 matching bases. V shed 6 bases and J shed 3 bases, with 12 bases lying between them. The CDR3 runs 14 residues. Germline CDR1 SGHTA, CDR2 FQGNSA. CDR3 bases: TGTGCCAGCAGTCCCGGGACTATTGGAAACACCATATATTTT. It yields the protein CASSPGTIGNTIYF.

The chain joins TRBV25-1 to TRBJ1-2; D gene unclear. From germline, CDR1 is MGHDK and CDR2 SYGVNS. V dropped 5 bases and J dropped 6 bases, with 13 bases sitting between them. CDR3 length equals 13 residues. The CDR3 is CASSRQRGNGYTF. CDR3 DNA: TGTGCCAGCAGTCGGCAGAGAGGAAATGGCTACACCTTC.

The rearrangement uses TRBV28 and TRBJ1-2, with 8 bases aligning to TRBD1. Germline V gene data show CDR1 as MDHEN and CDR2 as SYDVKM. This CDR3 comprises 15 residues. J was trimmed by 6 bases and V by 3 bases; bases with no gene match: 9. CDR3 region: CASSFDGQGHHGYTF. As DNA, the CDR3 is TGTGCCAGCAGTTTCGACGGACAGGGTCATCATGGCTACACCTTC.

V is TRBV19 and J is TRBJ1-5; 12 nucleotides line up with TRBD1. Germline assignment: CDR1 LNHDA and CDR2 SQIVND (reference sequence). The CDR3 spans 16 residues. The J segment lost 7 bases and the V segment lost 3 bases, leaving 7 bases of the junction unmatched. In nucleotides, the CDR3 is TGTGCCAGTAGTATTGCCGGGACAGGGGGCCACCAGCCCCAGCATTTT. Translating it yields CASSIAGTGGHQPQHF.

The V and J genes are TRBV9 and TRBJ2-4; tentative D call: TRBD1 (5 bases). Germline V CDR1 and CDR2: SGDLS, YYNGEE. The V end was cut by 5 bases, the J end by 5 bases, with 8 bases between. The CDR3 totals 12 residues. CDR3 nucleotides: TGTGCCAGCAGTGACAGTCAAAACATTCAGTACTTC. The encoded protein is CASSDSQNIQYF. The variable domain in full, completed from reference TRBV9 and TRBJ2-4, reads DSGVTQTPKHLITATGQRVTLRCSPRSGDLSVYWYQQSLDQGLQFLIQYYNGEERAKGNILERFSAQQFPDLHSELNLSSLELGDSALYFCASSDSQNIQYFGAGTRLSVL.

The rearrangement joins TRBV12-3 or TRBV12-4 to TRBJ1-5; D call uncertain. V lost 6 bases, J lost 0 bases, and 6 bases lay in between. This CDR3 spans 13 amino acids. The CDR3 loop is CASRGDSNQPQHF. The CDR3 nucleotides read TGTGCCAGCAGGGGAGATAGCAATCAGCCCCAGCATTTT.

The V gene is TRBV5-6, the J gene TRBJ2-7; 16 nucleotides align to TRBD2. Germline lookup yields CDR1 SGHDT and CDR2 YYEEEE. V shed 4 bases and J 7 bases; nucleotides not matched to a gene: 5. The CDR3 runs 15 residues. In DNA, the CDR3 is TGTGCCAGCAGCCCGGGACTAGCGGGAGGGCCTGAGCAGTACTTC. It translates to CASSPGLAGGPEQYF.

The chain joins TRBV28 to TRBJ2-5, with no clear D. In germline, CDR1 is MDHEN, CDR2 SYDVKM. The length of the CDR3 is 12 residues. Trimming removed 5 bases at V and 3 bases at J, with 7 bases between. This CDR3 reads CASSPPKETQYF. The CDR3 coding sequence is TGTGCCAGCAGTCCCCCAAAAGAGACCCAGTACTTC.

The chain couples TRBV6-5 to TRBJ1-6; D might be TRBD1 (5 bases). Trimming left V 2 bases short and J 7 bases short, with 15 bases between. Germline CDR1 and CDR2: MNHEY and SVGAGI. This CDR3 is 16 amino acids long. This chain's CDR3 is CASSYRSSSGNSPLHF. The DNA of the CDR3 is TGTGCCAGCAGTTACAGGAGCTCTTCAGGGAATTCACCCCTCCACTTT.

This chain uses TRBV27 with TRBJ2-7; 10 bases agree with TRBD2. Unmatched junction bases numbered 20, after V lost 8 bases and J lost 10 bases. CDR3 length: 16 residues. Germline loops: CDR1 MNHEY, CDR2 SMNVEV (reference sequence). The CDR3 is CASARAGGVPAYSQYF. In DNA, the CDR3 is TGTGCCAGCGCCCGAGCGGGAGGGGTGCCCGCCTATAGCCAGTACTTC.

The rearrangement joins TRBV11-2 to TRBJ1-2; D is unresolved. The CDR3 runs to 15 residues. Germline lookup yields CDR1 SGHAT and CDR2 FQNNGV. The V end was cut by 1 base, the J end by 3 bases, with 12 bases between. CDR3 sequence: CASSLAWAGDYGYTF. The CDR3 DNA follows: TGTGCCAGCAGCTTAGCGTGGGCGGGCGACTATGGCTACACCTTC.

V and J are TRBV7-9 and TRBJ1-4; 8 bases map to TRBD1. Germline-derived CDR1 and CDR2 are SEHNR and FQNEAQ (reference sequence). After removal of 6 bases from V and 5 bases from J, the junction contained 8 bases not matched to a gene. This CDR3 contains 15 residues. CDR3 loop: CASSPGQGVNEKLFF. DNA for the CDR3: TGTGCCAGCAGTCCAGGACAGGGAGTAAATGAAAAACTGTTTTTT.

The chain joins TRBV7-2 to TRBJ2-3; TRBD2 is a possible D gene (6 bases). V was cut by 1 base and J by 2 bases, with 13 bases left in between. From germline, CDR1 is SGHTA and CDR2 FQGNSA. CDR3 length: 16 residues. CDR3 sequence reads: CASSLVGGTITDTQYF. The CDR3 DNA reads TGTGCCAGCAGCTTAGTGGGCGGGACGATCACAGATACGCAGTATTTT. Looking up the rest from reference TRBV7-2 and TRBJ2-3 gives the full variable domain: GAGVSQSPSNKVTEKGKDVELRCDPISGHTALYWYRQSLGQGLEFLIYFQGNSAPDKSGLPSDRFSAERTGGSVSTLTIQRTQQEDSAVYLCASSLVGGTITDTQYFGPGTRLTVL.

The chain is built from TRBV24-1 and TRBJ2-1, with 8 bases aligning to TRBD1. V lost 2 bases to trimming and J lost 10 bases; unmatched junction nucleotides: 3. The germline V gene encodes CDR1 KGHDR and CDR2 SFDVKD. The CDR3 has 13 amino acids. The CDR3 DNA reads TGTGCCACCAGTGATTCGCACAGGGGGGAGCAGTTCTTC. Translating gives CATSDSHRGEQFF.

The chain is built from TRBV27 and TRBJ1-4, with 7 bases lining up with TRBD1. The CDR3 is 15 residues long. The ends lost 5 bases at V and 2 bases at J; junction bases unmatched: 5. Per germline, CDR1 MNHEY and CDR2 SMNVEV (reference sequence). The CDR3 DNA is TGTGCCAGCAGTGCCTCAGGGGGGACTAATGAAAAACTGTTTTTT. Translating it yields CASSASGGTNEKLFF.

V and J are TRBV7-3 and TRBJ2-1; TRBD2 matches at 8 bases. CDR3 length: 15 amino acids. Germline CDR1 SGHTA, CDR2 FQGTGA. The V and J ends lost 2 bases and 9 bases, in that order; junction bases with no gene match: 9. This CDR3 reads CASSLQASGFREQFF. Written as DNA, the CDR3 is TGTGCCAGCAGCTTACAGGCTAGCGGGTTTCGTGAGCAGTTCTTC. The full variable domain, in which reference TRBV7-3 and TRBJ2-1 provide the parts outside the CDR3, is GAGVSQTPSNKVTEKGKYVELRCDPISGHTALYWYRQSLGQGPEFLIYFQGTGAADDSGLPNDRFFAVRPEGSVSTLKIQRTERGDSAVYLCASSLQASGFREQFFGPGTRLTVL.

This clone appeared a few times. The chain uses TRBV28 and TRBJ1-2; no definite D call. Germline loops: CDR1 MDHEN, CDR2 SYDVKM. Trimming took 7 bases from V and 3 from J, leaving 3 bases between them. The CDR3 length is 10 residues. Written as DNA, the CDR3 is TGTGCCAGCAACTACTATGGCTACACCTTC. Protein: CASNYYGYTF.

In DNA, the CDR3 is TGTGCCAGCAGCACCCGGACAGGGAGGGATGAGACCCAGTACTTC. This translates into CASSTRTGRDETQYF. The V and J genes are TRBV9 and TRBJ2-5; tentative D call: TRBD1 (8 bases). CDR3 length: 15 amino acids. The V and J ends lost 4 bases and 5 bases respectively, with 18 bases between them. Per germline, CDR1 SGDLS and CDR2 YYNGEE.

V gene TRBV25-1 combines with J gene TRBJ1-1; D unresolved. Trimming removed 5 bases at V and 4 bases at J, with 17 bases between. The germline V gene encodes CDR1 MGHDK and CDR2 SYGVNS. CDR3 length: 15 amino acids. CDR3 nucleotides: TGTGCCAGCAGTCCCACAGCCGGGAGCGGCACTGAAGCTTTCTTT. Amino acids: CASSPTAGSGTEAFF.

This rearrangement joins TRBV30 to TRBJ2-7; 8 nucleotides match TRBD2. Trimming at V came to 0 bases and at J to 3 bases, leaving 7 bases not matched to a gene. There are 15 residues in the CDR3. Germline V gives CDR1 GTSNPN, CDR2 SVGIG (reference sequence). Here the CDR3 reads CAWSVSTGGFYEQYF. DNA for the CDR3: TGTGCCTGGAGTGTATCTACGGGAGGGTTCTACGAGCAGTACTTC. Supplemented by reference TRBV30 and TRBJ2-7, the full variable domain reads SQTIHQWPATLVQPVGSPLSLECTVEGTSNPNLYWYRQAAGRGLQLLFYSVGIGQISSEVPQNLSASRPQDRQFILSSKKLLLSDSGFYLCAWSVSTGGFYEQYFGPGTRLTVT.

The chain carries TRBV2 and TRBJ1-5, with TRBD1 matching 10 bases. Germline CDR1 SNHLY, CDR2 FYNNEI. V was clipped by 3 bases and J by 6 bases; unmatched bases: 5. The CDR3 has 15 amino acids. CDR3 region: CASSETDRGGQPQHF. CDR3 coding DNA: TGTGCCAGCAGTGAGACGGACAGGGGGGGTCAGCCCCAGCATTTT.

The rearrangement joins TRBV7-6 to TRBJ1-3; no clear D gene. Trimming stripped 1 base from V and 4 bases from J, with 8 bases between. The CDR3 length is 14 residues. Germline CDR1 reads SGHVS; CDR2 reads FNYEAQ. CDR3 in amino acids: CASSLVGSGNTIYF. The CDR3 coding sequence is TGTGCCAGCAGCTTAGTCGGTTCCGGAAACACCATATATTTT. The variable domain in full, with the rest retrieved from reference TRBV7-6 and TRBJ1-3, is GAGVSQSPRYKVTKRGQDVALRCDPISGHVSLYWYRQALGQGPEFLTYFNYEAQQDKSGLPNDRFSAERPEGSISTLTIQRTEQRDSAMYRCASSLVGSGNTIYFGEGSWLTVV.

The rearrangement links TRBV28 to TRBJ1-2, with D perhaps TRBD1 (5 bases). The CDR3 spans 15 residues. Germline-derived CDR1 and CDR2 are MDHEN and SYDVKM. V dropped 5 bases and J dropped 4 bases, with 17 bases sitting between them. The CDR3 loop is CASSPYGGEVYGYTF. For the CDR3, the DNA is TGTGCCAGCAGTCCTTATGGGGGGGAGGTCTATGGCTACACCTTC.

Here the CDR3 reads CASSFSRVSGNEQFF. The CDR3, as DNA: TGTGCCAGCAGCTTCTCCCGGGTCTCGGGGAATGAGCAGTTCTTC. The chain combines TRBV7-9 with TRBJ2-1; D possibly corresponds to TRBD2 (5 bases). Trimming pared 3 bases from V and 7 bases from J, leaving 16 bases between. This CDR3 contains 15 residues. The germline V gene has CDR1 SEHNR and CDR2 FQNEAQ (reference sequence).

The chain links TRBV7-3 to TRBJ2-3; 13 nucleotides line up with TRBD2. V lost 5 bases, J lost 7 bases, and 9 bases stayed unmatched. The germline V gene has CDR1 SGHTA and CDR2 FQGTGA. The CDR3 runs 16 residues. The CDR3 DNA sequence: TGTGCCAGCAGCCCTGGACTAGCGGGAGTGAGGAATACGCAGTATTTT. This gives the protein CASSPGLAGVRNTQYF.

This clone showed up just once. This chain links TRBV4-1 with TRBJ1-1; 9 bases are shared with TRBD1. Germline lookup yields CDR1 MGHRA and CDR2 YSYEKL. V dropped 4 bases and J dropped 0; count of bases not matched to a gene: 9. This CDR3 has 17 residues. The CDR3 DNA sequence: TGCGCCAGCAGCCGAGAAGGACAGGGGCTAATGAACACTGAAGCTTTCTTT. Residues: CASSREGQGLMNTEAFF.

The table lists this clone with a count of one. The V gene is TRBV10-3, the J gene TRBJ1-1; D unclear. Trimming took off 5 bases at V and 3 bases at J, with 10 bases between the two ends. CDR3 length: 13 amino acids. Per germline, CDR1 ENHRY and CDR2 SYGVKD. The CDR3 sequence: CAISFRGDTEAFF. The CDR3 DNA reads TGTGCCATCAGTTTCCGGGGTGACACTGAAGCTTTCTTT.

The chain employs TRBV27 and TRBJ1-2; D remains ambiguous. From germline, CDR1 is MNHEY and CDR2 SMNVEV (reference sequence). The CDR3 loop spans 15 amino acids. Trimming pared 5 bases from V and 7 bases from J, leaving 20 bases between. For the CDR3, the DNA is TGTGCCAGCAGTCTTATCGGGTCCACGTTTGGTGGCTACACCTTC. Amino acids: CASSLIGSTFGGYTF.

V and J are TRBV6-5 and TRBJ1-1; maybe TRBD1 (5 bases). This CDR3 is 14 amino acids long. The germline CDR1 and CDR2 sequences are MNHEY and SVGAGI. V was trimmed by 0 bases and J by 6 bases, leaving 11 bases between them. CDR3 nucleotides: TGTGCCAGCAGTTACTCGCGGGGGAGCGCTGAAGCTTTCTTT. Translation gives CASSYSRGSAEAFF.